A selection of T cell receptor beta chains follows, all from one sample in a study of cytomegalovirus exposure and HLA in healthy donors. Libraries were prepared by immunoSEQ multiplex PCR; TCRdb keeps only in-frame clonotypes and omits some of them. The sample has about 250,000 clones, more than 55% seen once. Sequences were obtained from PBMCs. These receptors were obtained from a female donor in good health and CMV-seronegative. The CDR3 runs from the conserved cysteine through the conserved F or W. Each record gives: clone size, D gene, J gene, V gene, CDR3 DNA, CDR3 protein. A D gene is named only where the DNA matches it firmly. Not every row has a clone size; where given, it reads once, few, many or a size class.

>few|-|TRBJ2-5|TRBV5-1
TGCGCCAGCAGCTTCACATCAGGTACGAGAGAGACCCAGTACTTC
CASSFTSGTRETQYF
>-|-|TRBJ1-2|TRBV4-1
TGCGCCAGCAGCCAGGGAGGGATCGGGTATGGCTACACCTTC
CASSQGGIGYGYTF
>-|-|TRBJ1-2|TRBV19
TGTGCCAGTAGTATAGATTTCCAACCTGAGCCCTATGGCTACACCTTC
CASSIDFQPEPYGYTF
>-|TRBD1|TRBJ1-5|TRBV10-1
TGCGCCAGCAGTCAACGCCGGGACAGTCATAGCAATCAGCCCCAGCATTTT
CASSQRRDSHSNQPQHF
>-|-|TRBJ2-7|TRBV14
TGTGCCAGCAGCCAAGAAAGTAGGTGGTTTGAGCGGGTTTACGAGCAGTACTTC
CASSQESRWFERVYEQYF
>-|-|TRBJ1-2|TRBV27
TGTGCCAGCAGGGGGGTACGGGGGGGCTATGGCTACACCTTC
CASRGVRGGYGYTF
>few|-|TRBJ1-2|TRBV4-2
TGTGCCAGCAGCCAAGTACCCGAGGGGGTAGGTAACTATGGCTACACCTTC
CASSQVPEGVGNYGYTF
>-|TRBD1|TRBJ1-2|TRBV5-6
TGTGCCAGCAGCCCGGACAGGGGGATGAACTATGGCTACACCTTC
CASSPDRGMNYGYTF
>-|-|TRBJ2-3|TRBV2
TGTGCCAGCACTTCCGGAACCTTGACACCCAGTACGCAGTATTTT
CASTSGTLTPSTQYF
>-|-|TRBJ2-3|TRBV28
TGTGCCAGCAGGCGAGGTAGCACAGATACGCAGTATTTT
CASRRGSTDTQYF
>-|-|TRBJ1-5|TRBV6-1
TGTGCCAGCAGTTCCACAGGGTTAAACAATCAGCCCCAGCATTTT
CASSSTGLNNQPQHF
>-|-|TRBJ1-2|TRBV6-1
TGTGCCAGCAGTGACATACAGGGCCCTAACTATGGCTACACCTTC
CASSDIQGPNYGYTF
>-|TRBD1|TRBJ2-5|TRBV6-5
TGTGCCAGCAGTTACGGGACAGGGTCGATCCAAGAGACCCAGTACTTC
CASSYGTGSIQETQYF
>-|TRBD2|TRBJ2-2|TRBV10-1
TGCGCCAGCAGTGAGGGCGGGAGGACCGGGGAGCTGTTTTTT
CASSEGGRTGELFF
>-|TRBD1|TRBJ2-1|TRBV25-1
TGTGCCAGCAGTCGGGGGACAGGGGTTTATGAGCAGTTCTTC
CASSRGTGVYEQFF
>-|-|TRBJ1-2|TRBV7-9
TGTGCCAGCAGCTCCTCTAATCGTCAGGTTATCTATGGCTACACCTTC
CASSSSNRQVIYGYTF
>-|-|TRBJ1-1|TRBV6-5
TGTGCCAGCAGTTTACTAATTGGACAGGAAGCTTTCTTT
CASSLLIGQEAFF
>-|-|TRBJ2-7|TRBV7-9
TGTGCCAGCAGCTTAGGGGGAGGCAGAAACTTGGGCTACGAGCAGTACTTC
CASSLGGGRNLGYEQYF
>once|-|TRBJ1-5|TRBV29-1
TGCAGCGTTGAGACAGGCCTCAATCAGCCCCAGCATTTT
CSVETGLNQPQHF
>-|-|TRBJ2-1|TRBV27
TGTGCCAGCAGTGGCGGGACCGGGGGTACCCCTCTAACCACCTACAATGAGCAGTTCTTC
CASSGGTGGTPLTTYNEQFF
>-|TRBD1|TRBJ1-1|TRBV7-9
TGTGCCAGCAGCCCCCCGACAGGGGGCGACACTGAAGCTTTCTTT
CASSPPTGGDTEAFF
>once|-|TRBJ2-3|TRBV7-7
TGTGCTAGCAGCCAGAGCGGCACAGATACGCAGTATTTT
CASSQSGTDTQYF
>-|TRBD2|TRBJ2-2|TRBV5-4
TGTGCCAGCAGCCAAGTAGGGACTAACGGGGAGCTGTTTTTT
CASSQVGTNGELFF
>-|-|TRBJ1-3|TRBV7-9
TGTTCCAGCAGCTTAGGGGCGATATCCTCTGGAAACACCATATATTTT
CSSSLGAISSGNTIYF
>-|TRBD2|TRBJ2-1|TRBV28
TGTGCCAGCACAGGCCGCCAAGGGCGTTTAGCTAGCGGGAGCTATGAGCAGTTCTTC
CASTGRQGRLASGSYEQFF
>-|-|TRBJ2-2|TRBV21-1
TGTGCCAGCAGCCCAAAACCGTGGACATTGAACACCGGGGAGCTGTTTTTT
CASSPKPWTLNTGELFF
>few|TRBD1|TRBJ1-4|TRBV30
TGTGCCTGGAGTGTCCCCGAGGACAGGGCGGCAACTAATGAAAAACTGTTTTTT
CAWSVPEDRAATNEKLFF
>-|TRBD1|TRBJ2-1|TRBV15
TGTGCCACCAGCTGGGGGACAGGGGGCGTGGAAAATGAGCAGTTCTTC
CATSWGTGGVENEQFF
>-|-|TRBJ2-5|TRBV7-9
TGTGCCAGCAGCCCCTTAGCGGCTCGGGAGACCCAGTACTTC
CASSPLAARETQYF
>-|-|TRBJ2-1|TRBV7-9
TGTGCCAGCAGCCTACTAGGGGCGGGAACCCACAATGAGCAGTTCTTC
CASSLLGAGTHNEQFF
>-|-|TRBJ1-3|TRBV6-5
TGTGCCAGCAGGGAGGTTGGGCGGAACACCATATATTTT
CASREVGRNTIYF
>-|-|TRBJ1-5|TRBV4-1
TGCGCCAGCAGCCTAGAGAGGGTATCGGTGGGAAATCAGCCCCAGCATTTT
CASSLERVSVGNQPQHF
>few|-|TRBJ2-7|TRBV30
TGTGCCTGGAGTGGGAGTAGCGAGTACGAGCAGTACTTC
CAWSGSSEYEQYF